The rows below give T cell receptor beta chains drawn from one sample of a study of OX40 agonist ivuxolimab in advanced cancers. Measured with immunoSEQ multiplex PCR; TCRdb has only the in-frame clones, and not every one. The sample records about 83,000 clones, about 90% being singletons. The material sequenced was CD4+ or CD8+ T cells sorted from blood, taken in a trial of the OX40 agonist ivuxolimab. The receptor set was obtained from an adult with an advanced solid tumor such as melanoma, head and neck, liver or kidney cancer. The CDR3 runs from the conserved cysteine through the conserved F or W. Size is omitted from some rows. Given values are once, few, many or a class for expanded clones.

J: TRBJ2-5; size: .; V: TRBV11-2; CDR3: CASSLGTLYQETQYF
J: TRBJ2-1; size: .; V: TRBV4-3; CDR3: CASSQGPRTGARNEQFF
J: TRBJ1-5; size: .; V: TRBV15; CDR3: CATSRTGGAVQPQHF
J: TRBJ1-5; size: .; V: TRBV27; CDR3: CASSLVFGNNQPQHF
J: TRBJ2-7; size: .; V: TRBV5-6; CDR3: CASSFTNRDYEQYF
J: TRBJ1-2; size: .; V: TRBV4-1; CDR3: CASSLLKEGADGYTF
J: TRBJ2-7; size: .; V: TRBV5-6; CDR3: CASSRDANHEQYF
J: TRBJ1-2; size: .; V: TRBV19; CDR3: CASGHQSVYYGYTF
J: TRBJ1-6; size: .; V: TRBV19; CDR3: CASKGNSPLHF
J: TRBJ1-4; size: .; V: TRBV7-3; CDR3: CASSLTGSPNEKLFF
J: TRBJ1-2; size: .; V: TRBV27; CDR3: CASTTVGGSVSYTF
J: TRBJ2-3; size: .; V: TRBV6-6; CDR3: CASSYGTGYDTQYF
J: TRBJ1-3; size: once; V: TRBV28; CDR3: CASSLESWRDTIYF
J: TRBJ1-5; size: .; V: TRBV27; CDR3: CASSLYGQGKWNQPQHF
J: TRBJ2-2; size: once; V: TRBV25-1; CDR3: CASSEPPGARYTGELFF
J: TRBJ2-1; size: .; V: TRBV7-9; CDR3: CASSPGQPYNEQFF
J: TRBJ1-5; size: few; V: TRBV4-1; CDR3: CASSQVGGVYQPQHF
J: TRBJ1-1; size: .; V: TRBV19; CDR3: CASSIGGRAEAFF
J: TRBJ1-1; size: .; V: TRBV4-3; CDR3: CASSQDPTGVSTEAFF
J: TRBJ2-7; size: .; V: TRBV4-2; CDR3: CASSQEVAGAYEQYF
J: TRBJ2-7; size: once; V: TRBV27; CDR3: CASSPGQGFYEQYF
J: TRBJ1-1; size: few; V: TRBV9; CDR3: CASSVTGEWFSEAFF
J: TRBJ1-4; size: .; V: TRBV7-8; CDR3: CASTEGSNEKLFF
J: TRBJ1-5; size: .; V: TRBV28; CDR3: CASRSPRQINQPQHF
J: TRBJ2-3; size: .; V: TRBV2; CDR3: CASSTSEVVADTQYF